The next 31 T cell receptor beta chains were all read from a single sample in a study of blood T cell repertoires in COVID-19. Using immunoSEQ multiplex PCR, the repertoire was profiled, and TCRdb retains in-frame clones only, with some absent. Counted here are around 250,000 clones, about 89% occurring once; the ten biggest clones make up about 8.8%. The sequenced material came from peripheral blood. These receptors were taken from a man aged 35-49 years with active or convalescent COVID-19.

The rearrangement uses TRBV9 and TRBJ2-2, with 7 bases identical to TRBD2. The germline CDR1 and CDR2 sequences are SGDLS and YYNGEE. Germline trimming cut 3 bases from V and 0 bases from J; bases unmatched to any gene: 11. CDR3 length: 18 residues. CDR3 sequence: CASSAPLTSSSNTGELFF. The DNA of the CDR3 is TGTGCCAGCAGCGCCCCTTTGACTAGCAGCTCGAACACCGGGGAGCTGTTTTTT.

The V and J genes are TRBV19 and TRBJ2-5; 11 bases align to TRBD2. Per the germline V gene, CDR1 is LNHDA and CDR2 is SQIVND (reference sequence). This CDR3 comprises 15 residues. J was trimmed by 4 bases and V by 5 bases; bases with no gene match: 6. DNA of the CDR3: TGTGCCAGTAGTTTAGCGGGGGGGCCTCGAGAGACCCAGTACTTC. Amino acids: CASSLAGGPRETQYF.

V is TRBV29-1 and J is TRBJ2-7; 10 positions match TRBD1. CDR3 length: 13 residues. The V gene end was trimmed by 7 bases and the J gene end by 2 bases; junction bases not matched to a gene: 5. Germline V gene lookup returns CDR1 SQVTM and CDR2 ANQGSEA. The CDR3 loop reads CSAGQGVAYEQYF. The CDR3 DNA sequence: TGCAGCGCCGGACAGGGGGTCGCCTACGAGCAGTACTTC.

The chain is built from TRBV5-4 and TRBJ2-5; D is uncertain. Germline CDR1 SGHNT, CDR2 YYREEE (reference sequence). The CDR3 consists of 12 residues. V was clipped by 3 bases and J by 0 bases, with 3 bases between them. The DNA for the CDR3 is TGTGCCAGCAGCTCGTACCAAGAGACCCAGTACTTC. Translated, it gives CASSSYQETQYF.

The rearrangement links TRBV29-1 to TRBJ2-7; possibly TRBD1 for D (6 bases). The ends were cut back, 7 bases at V and 0 bases at J, with 16 bases in the middle. The CDR3 has 14 residues. The germline V gene has CDR1 SQVTM and CDR2 ANQGSEA. CDR3 loop: CSAGRGQLSYEQYF. The DNA of the CDR3 is TGCAGCGCTGGCAGGGGACAACTCTCCTACGAGCAGTACTTC.

The chain recombines TRBV28 with TRBJ1-3; tentatively, D is TRBD1 (5 bases). The CDR3 is 14 residues long. V shed 7 bases and J shed 6 bases, with 16 bases lying between them. CDR1 is MDHEN and CDR2 is SYDVKM in the germline V gene. The CDR3 DNA follows: TGTGCCAGCAACCCTGGGGAGGGGCAAAACACCATATATTTT. Amino acids: CASNPGEGQNTIYF.

The chain employs TRBV18 and TRBJ2-1; 11 bases fit TRBD2. Germline CDR1 is KGHSH and CDR2 is LQKENI. Trimming removed 6 bases from V and 4 bases from J; junction bases left unmatched: 14. The CDR3 consists of 18 residues. CDR3 region: CASSEVGWRTSGYNEQFF. CDR3 in DNA: TGTGCCAGCTCCGAAGTAGGGTGGCGGACTAGCGGGTACAATGAGCAGTTCTTC. The full variable domain, in which reference TRBV18 and TRBJ2-1 provide the parts outside the CDR3, is NAGVMQNPRHLVRRRGQEARLRCSPMKGHSHVYWYRQLPEEGLKFMVYLQKENIIDESGMPKERFSAEFPKEGPSILRIQQVVRGDSAAYFCASSEVGWRTSGYNEQFFGPGTRLTVL.

The V call is TRBV5-4, the J call TRBJ2-3, with a possible D match to TRBD2 (7 bases). The CDR3 covers 17 residues. Germline V gene data show CDR1 as SGHNT and CDR2 as YYREEE (reference sequence). V lost 4 bases and J lost 1, with 19 bases in between. DNA of the CDR3: TGTGCCAGCAGCCCGGGGGGCCGGAGGCAAGGCACAGATACGCAGTATTTT. Translated: CASSPGGRRQGTDTQYF.

This chain connects TRBV5-4 to TRBJ1-6; possibly TRBD1 for D (5 bases). The V gene lost 4 bases and the J gene lost 4 bases, with 12 bases spanning the gap. This CDR3 spans 15 amino acids. CDR1 and CDR2 from the germline V gene are SGHNT and YYREEE (reference sequence). CDR3 region: CASSVTGLYNSPLHF. CDR3 nucleotides: TGTGCCAGCAGCGTAACGGGACTTTATAATTCACCCCTCCACTTT.

The chain carries TRBV10-2 and TRBJ1-6; D remains ambiguous. Germline V gene data show CDR1 as WSHSY and CDR2 as SAAADI. The CDR3 runs to 16 residues. V was cut by 1 base and J by 0 bases, with 7 bases left in between. The CDR3: CASSEYASSYNSPLHF. As DNA, the CDR3 is TGCGCCAGCAGTGAGTACGCTAGCTCCTATAATTCACCCCTCCACTTT.

V gene TRBV7-8 combines with J gene TRBJ2-3; 8 bases are a match to TRBD1. Germline CDR1 is SGHVS and CDR2 is FQNEAQ. J lost 0 bases, V lost 5 bases, and 7 bases had no gene match. The CDR3 extends over 16 amino acids. As DNA, the CDR3 is TGTGCCAGCAGCCCGGGGGACAGGAGTAGCACAGATACGCAGTATTTT. Its translation is CASSPGDRSSTDTQYF.

The chain is built from TRBV25-1 and TRBJ1-2; TRBD1 might be the D (5 bases). V dropped 3 bases and J dropped 2 bases, with 7 bases sitting between them. This CDR3 spans 13 amino acids. Germline CDR1 MGHDK, CDR2 SYGVNS. For the CDR3, the DNA is TGTGCCAGCAGTGAGGGACTAAACTATGGCTACACCTTC. This gives the protein CASSEGLNYGYTF.

This rearrangement joins TRBV12-5 to TRBJ2-7; 8 nucleotides agree with TRBD2. V lost 2 bases, J lost 2 bases, and 8 bases stayed unmatched. The length of the CDR3 is 16 residues. Germline V gene lookup returns CDR1 LGHNT and CDR2 FRNRAP. CDR3 coding DNA: TGTGCTAGTGGTTTGCGACCGGGGGGGCAAGCCTACGAGCAGTACTTC. This translates into CASGLRPGGQAYEQYF.

The J gene is TRBJ1-4, the V gene TRBV5-6; 7 bases map to TRBD1. This CDR3 region has 14 residues. Germline V gives CDR1 SGHDT, CDR2 YYEEEE. The V segment lost 2 bases and the J segment 8 bases; nucleotides outside the gene matches: 6. The CDR3, as DNA: TGTGCCAGCAGCTTCCAACAGGGGAGCGAAAAACTGTTTTTT. Protein product: CASSFQQGSEKLFF.

This clone has only a few counts. The chain uses TRBV2 and TRBJ1-1; D is unclear. Trimming shortened V by 8 bases and J by 4 bases, and 14 bases separated the two germline ends. CDR3 length equals 13 residues. CDR1 SNHLY and CDR2 FYNNEI come from the germline V gene. CDR3 sequence reads: CASGIAEGTEAFF. The CDR3 bases are TGTGCCAGCGGAATAGCTGAGGGCACTGAAGCTTTCTTT.

The chain carries TRBV12-3 or TRBV12-4 and TRBJ1-2; a possible D gene is TRBD1 (6 bases). Trimming removed 7 bases at V and 8 bases at J, with 14 bases between. There are 12 residues in the CDR3. The CDR3 spells CASTDTGRGYTF. In nucleotides, the CDR3 is TGTGCCAGCACCGATACAGGGCGCGGCTACACCTTC.

DNA of the CDR3: TGTGCCAGCAGGTGGTCTGGGGGCCCCCTCTACGAGCAGTACTTC. Amino acids: CASRWSGGPLYEQYF. V and J are TRBV7-2 and TRBJ2-7; tentative D call: TRBD1 (6 bases). This CDR3 region has 15 residues. The V gene's germline CDR1 is SGHTA and CDR2 FQGNSA. Trimming stripped 6 bases from V and 3 bases from J, with 18 bases between.

The CDR3 DNA sequence: TGTGCCTGGACCTCGACAGGGGGAAGTCTGCCCCAGCATTTT. It specifies CAWTSTGGSLPQHF. The genes are TRBV30 and TRBJ1-5; 9 bases map to TRBD1. Germline loops: CDR1 GTSNPN, CDR2 SVGIG (reference sequence). The CDR3 runs 14 residues. V shed 4 bases and J 9 bases; nucleotides not matched to a gene: 10.

The chain recombines TRBV7-3 with TRBJ2-1, with 8 bases that match TRBD2. Germline V gene sequence: CDR1 SGHTA, CDR2 FQGTGA. CDR3 size: 15 residues. The V segment lost 6 bases and the J segment 0 bases; nucleotides outside the gene matches: 4. CDR3 nucleotide sequence: TGTGCCAGCAGGCGTAGCGGGGACTCCTACAATGAGCAGTTCTTC. It yields the protein CASRRSGDSYNEQFF.

The rearrangement links TRBV2 to TRBJ2-1; 10 nucleotides line up with TRBD2. The CDR3 has 20 residues. V shed 1 base, J shed 0 bases, and the junction held 12 bases outside the gene matches. Germline CDR1 SNHLY, CDR2 FYNNEI. CDR3 residues: CASSEGWLAGALSSYNEQFF. CDR3 sequence (DNA): TGTGCCAGCAGTGAAGGGTGGCTAGCGGGGGCCCTAAGCTCCTACAATGAGCAGTTCTTC.

This clone was counted between two and nine times. The rearrangement joins TRBV7-9 to TRBJ2-5, with TRBD2 identical over 8 bases. CDR1 SEHNR and CDR2 FQNEAQ come from the germline V gene (reference sequence). With V trimmed by 1 base and J by 5 bases, 9 bases remained unmatched. CDR3 length: 16 amino acids. This chain's CDR3 is CASSLDVRLATETQYF. CDR3 sequence (DNA): TGTGCCAGCAGCTTAGATGTTCGACTAGCGACGGAGACCCAGTACTTC. Full variable domain (outside the CDR3, taken from reference TRBV7-9 and TRBJ2-5): DTGVSQNPRHKITKRGQNVTFRCDPISEHNRLYWYRQTLGQGPEFLTYFQNEAQLEKSRLLSDRFSAERPKGSFSTLEIQRTEQGDSAMYLCASSLDVRLATETQYFGPGTRLLVL.

V is TRBV19 and J is TRBJ1-5; 9 nucleotides agree with TRBD1. From germline, CDR1 is LNHDA and CDR2 SQIVND (reference sequence). The J segment lost 6 bases and the V segment lost 2 bases, leaving 8 bases of the junction unmatched. The CDR3 spans 16 residues. The CDR3 is CASSITTGQGTQPQHF. In nucleotides, the CDR3 is TGTGCCAGTAGTATAACTACAGGACAGGGGACTCAGCCCCAGCATTTT. Combining the CDR3 with reference TRBV19 and TRBJ1-5 gives the whole variable domain DGGITQSPKYLFRKEGQNVTLSCEQNLNHDAMYWYRQDPGQGLRLIYYSQIVNDFQKGDIAEGYSVSREKKESFPLTVTSAQKNPTAFYLCASSITTGQGTQPQHFGDGTRLSIL.

This chain connects TRBV19 to TRBJ2-1, with D perhaps matching TRBD2 (6 bases). Germline V gene data show CDR1 as LNHDA and CDR2 as SQIVND (reference sequence). Trimming took 5 bases from V and 13 from J, leaving 15 bases between them. The CDR3 has 12 residues. The CDR3 is CASSGDSSRQFF. CDR3 coding DNA: TGTGCCAGTAGTGGGGACTCCTCTCGTCAGTTCTTC. Full variable domain (rest looked up from reference TRBV19 and TRBJ2-1): DGGITQSPKYLFRKEGQNVTLSCEQNLNHDAMYWYRQDPGQGLRLIYYSQIVNDFQKGDIAEGYSVSREKKESFPLTVTSAQKNPTAFYLCASSGDSSRQFFGPGTRLTVL.

The chain joins TRBV12-5 to TRBJ2-3; 7 bases agree with TRBD1. CDR1 and CDR2 from the germline V gene are LGHNT and FRNRAP. V was pared by 5 bases and J by 2 bases, with 7 bases of the junction left unmatched. There are 15 residues in the CDR3. The CDR3 loop is CASGPGDSPTDTQYF. The CDR3 DNA sequence: TGTGCTAGTGGTCCCGGGGACAGCCCCACAGATACGCAGTATTTT.

The rearrangement joins TRBV27 to TRBJ1-4; 7 bases are a match to TRBD1. Germline V gene sequence: CDR1 MNHEY, CDR2 SMNVEV (reference sequence). The CDR3 runs 14 residues. The V segment lost 6 bases and the J segment 4 bases; nucleotides outside the gene matches: 5. The CDR3 nucleotides are TGTGCCAGCAGCCCCCGGGACAGTAATGAAAAACTGTTTTTT. Translation gives CASSPRDSNEKLFF. The full variable domain, with the rest looked up from reference TRBV27 and TRBJ1-4, is EAQVTQNPRYLITVTGKKLTVTCSQNMNHEYMSWYRQDPGLGLRQIYYSMNVEVTDKGDVPEGYKVSRKEKRNFPLILESPSPNQTSLYFCASSPRDSNEKLFFGSGTQLSVL.

This clone has just a few counts. The chain has TRBV4-2 and TRBJ2-7; D possibly corresponds to TRBD2 (7 bases). The V end was cut by 1 base, the J end by 3 bases, with 16 bases between. The CDR3 contains 16 residues. The germline CDR1 and CDR2 sequences are LGHNA and YNFKEQ. DNA of the CDR3: TGTGCCAGCAGCCAAGGAAGGGAGGGGGTACTCTACGAGCAGTACTTC. Translating gives CASSQGREGVLYEQYF.

This sequence joins TRBV19 and TRBJ1-5; D is ambiguous. The CDR3 loop spans 16 amino acids. The germline V gene encodes CDR1 LNHDA and CDR2 SQIVND (reference sequence). V shed 1 base and J shed 2 bases, with 12 bases lying between them. The CDR3 coding sequence is TGTGCCAGTAGTATAGCCGGCTATAGCGGCAATCAGCCCCAGCATTTT. As protein: CASSIAGYSGNQPQHF.

This chain joins TRBV5-1 and TRBJ1-2, with D possibly TRBD1 on 5 matching bases. The CDR3 loop spans 16 amino acids. The germline CDR1 and CDR2 sequences are SGHRS and YFSETQ. Trimming cost V 1 base and J 2 bases, with 15 bases left between them. The CDR3 DNA reads as TGCGCCAGCAGCTTGACGATTACAGGAGGGAACTATGGCTACACCTTC. The encoded protein is CASSLTITGGNYGYTF.

This clone appeared a few times. V and J are TRBV3-1 (or the pseudogene TRBV3-2) and TRBJ1-5, with 8 bases that match TRBD1. The V segment lost 2 bases and the J segment 7 bases; nucleotides outside the gene matches: 7. The CDR3 is 15 residues long. Germline-derived CDR1 and CDR2 are LGHDT and YNNKEL (reference sequence). CDR3 loop: CASSQSGQGLQPQHF. As DNA, the CDR3 is TGTGCCAGCAGCCAATCAGGACAGGGACTACAGCCCCAGCATTTT.

This rearrangement joins TRBV6-5 to TRBJ1-2; 7 bases match TRBD1. The germline V gene encodes CDR1 MNHEY and CDR2 SVGAGI. V lost 0 bases to trimming and J lost 7 bases; unmatched junction nucleotides: 11. The CDR3 spans 16 residues. The CDR3 DNA is TGTGCCAGCAGTTACTCCGCTAGGACAGGCGTTCTTGGCTACACCTTC. Its translation: CASSYSARTGVLGYTF.

The chain employs TRBV7-9 and TRBJ2-5; 9 bases line up with TRBD1. V was clipped by 5 bases and J by 5 bases; unmatched bases: 3. CDR3 size: 13 residues. CDR1 is SEHNR and CDR2 is FQNEAQ in the germline V gene (reference sequence). The CDR3 DNA sequence: TGTGCCAGCAGCCACAGGGGGCTCGAGACCCAGTACTTC. Its protein product is CASSHRGLETQYF.